Shown below are 20 T cell receptor beta chains from a single sample sequenced in a study of blood T cells in healthy people across ages. With a J-beta primer mix and a sample-barcoded 5' primer, a second PCR ran about 6 to 11 cycles. TCRdb itself ran the 5' RACE reads through MiXCR, one entry per CDR3 protein. The table lists under 1,000,000 distinct CDR3 sequences, roughly 35% of them singletons, with around 13% in the top ten. The sequencing sample was made of blood. These receptors were obtained from a man aged 18 to 30 in good health.

The chain links TRBV10-3 to TRBJ2-7, with D tentatively TRBD2 (6 bases). V lost 0 bases to trimming and J lost 2 bases, with 8 bases between them. The CDR3 has 14 amino acids. Germline V gives CDR1 ENHRY, CDR2 SYGVKD. CDR3 residues: CAISESWRAYEQYF. The CDR3 coding sequence is TGTGCCATCAGTGAGTCGTGGAGGGCCTACGAGCAGTACTTC.

This clonotype was seen only once. The chain employs TRBV19 and TRBJ2-1; weak D call: TRBD2 (6 bases). CDR3 length: 12 residues. Trimming removed 9 bases at V and 9 bases at J, with 15 bases between. From germline, CDR1 is LNHDA and CDR2 SQIVND (reference sequence). The CDR3 DNA reads TGTGCCAGCGGGGGAACGGGGAGTGAGCAGTTCTTC. Its translation is CASGGTGSEQFF.

The chain has TRBV6-5 and TRBJ2-2; TRBD1 agrees at 11 bases. The CDR3 consists of 15 residues. The V gene end was trimmed by 8 bases and the J gene end by 9 bases; junction bases not matched to a gene: 11. CDR1 MNHEY and CDR2 SVGAGI come from the germline V gene. CDR3 loop: CASGSRRTGGRELFF. For the CDR3, the DNA is TGTGCCAGCGGTTCTAGGCGGACAGGGGGCCGGGAGCTGTTTTTT.

V usage is TRBV9 and J usage is TRBJ2-4; D might be TRBD1 (6 bases). CDR3 length: 16 amino acids. V was clipped by 0 bases and J by 3 bases, with 13 bases between them. The germline gives CDR1 SGDLS, CDR2 YYNGEE. The CDR3 region is CASSVGGGNGKNIQYF. The CDR3 DNA is TGTGCCAGCAGCGTAGGAGGGGGAAATGGCAAAAACATTCAGTACTTC.

V usage is TRBV9 and J usage is TRBJ2-3; either TRBD1 or TRBD2 may fit D (7 bases each). The CDR3 spans 17 residues. The V end lost 0 bases, the J end lost 1 base, and 15 bases lay between the germline ends. The V gene's germline CDR1 is SGDLS and CDR2 YYNGEE. The CDR3 is CASSVAGGGHRTDTQYF. DNA for the CDR3: TGTGCCAGCAGCGTAGCAGGGGGGGGTCACCGCACAGATACGCAGTATTTT.

In its sample, this clonotype was seen many times. V usage is TRBV2 and J usage is TRBJ2-7; no definite D call. Per the germline V gene, CDR1 is SNHLY and CDR2 is FYNNEI. The CDR3 runs 14 residues. V was trimmed by 3 bases and J by 2 bases, leaving 11 bases between them. This CDR3 reads CASSEGFWAYEQYF. The CDR3 DNA is TGTGCCAGCAGTGAGGGTTTTTGGGCCTACGAGCAGTACTTC.

The chain carries TRBV7-3 and TRBJ2-1, with TRBD2 as a possible D gene (7 bases). The CDR3 is made up of 13 amino acids. The V gene's germline CDR1 is SGHTA and CDR2 FQGTGA. Trimming removed 3 bases from V and 9 bases from J, with 12 bases in between. This chain's CDR3 is CASSLGGAGEQFF. DNA of the CDR3: TGTGCCAGCAGCTTGGGGGGGGCGGGTGAGCAGTTCTTC.

This clonotype has at least ten counts. The chain has TRBV6-5 and TRBJ1-2; D uncertain. V gave up 0 bases and J gave up 2 bases, with 19 bases separating them. Germline assignment: CDR1 MNHEY and CDR2 SVGAGI. The length of the CDR3 is 18 residues. The CDR3 nucleotides are TGTGCCAGCAGTTACTCCGGTGAACGTCAGGTGATAAACTATGGCTACACCTTC. This encodes CASSYSGERQVINYGYTF.

The CDR3 loop reads CASSSPVRAPDTQYF. CDR3 nucleotide sequence: TGTGCCAGCAGCTCACCAGTCAGGGCCCCAGATACGCAGTATTTT. This sequence joins TRBV7-2 and TRBJ2-3; possible D gene TRBD1, 5 bases. Trimming left V 4 bases short and J 4 bases short, with 15 bases between. CDR1 is SGHTA, CDR2 FQGNSA, per germline. CDR3 length: 15 residues. Full variable domain (outside the CDR3, taken from reference TRBV7-2 and TRBJ2-3): GAGVSQSPSNKVTEKGKDVELRCDPISGHTALYWYRQSLGQGLEFLIYFQGNSAPDKSGLPSDRFSAERTGGSVSTLTIQRTQQEDSAVYLCASSSPVRAPDTQYFGPGTRLTVL.

J is TRBJ2-3 and V is TRBV6-6; 8 nucleotides align to TRBD2. Germline values: CDR1 MNHNY, CDR2 SVGAGI (reference sequence). The ends lost 9 bases at V and 2 bases at J; junction bases unmatched: 7. The CDR3 runs 14 residues. The CDR3 region has the DNA TGTGCCAGTCTCGGCGGGGGGACCACAGATACGCAGTATTTT. Translated, it gives CASLGGGTTDTQYF.

In this sample, this clonotype turned up a few times. This sequence joins TRBV20-1 and TRBJ1-5, with D unclear. This CDR3 comprises 14 residues. Germline CDR1 DFQATT, CDR2 SNEGSKA (reference sequence). Trimming took 3 bases from V and 1 from J, leaving 10 bases between them. CDR3 amino acids: CSARLGGSNQPQHF. CDR3 sequence (DNA): TGCAGTGCTAGGCTGGGTGGCAGCAATCAGCCCCAGCATTTT.

This clonotype was counted many times. The V gene is TRBV4-3, the J gene TRBJ2-1; D is ambiguous. The V end lost 0 bases, the J end lost 6 bases, and 6 bases lay between the germline ends. CDR1 is LGHNA and CDR2 is YSLEER in the germline V gene. The CDR3 has 13 amino acids. CDR3 sequence: CASSQESGNEQFF. In DNA form, the CDR3 reads TGCGCCAGCAGCCAAGAGTCGGGCAATGAGCAGTTCTTC.

The chain carries TRBV25-1 and TRBJ2-7, with D uncertain. There are 13 residues in the CDR3. V was trimmed by 0 bases and J by 7 bases, leaving 10 bases between them. Looked up from germline, CDR1 is MGHDK and CDR2 is SYGVNS. The CDR3 here is CASSEYANNEQYF. Here the CDR3 DNA reads TGTGCCAGCAGTGAATATGCTAACAATGAGCAGTACTTC.

This clonotype turned up a few times. The chain uses TRBV9 and TRBJ1-4; D remains ambiguous. Germline-derived CDR1 and CDR2 are SGDLS and YYNGEE. The CDR3 runs to 14 residues. Trimming shortened V by 3 bases and J by 11 bases, and 17 bases separated the two germline ends. CDR3 nucleotides: TGTGCCAGCAGCGAGTCCCGCGAGATGGGGAAACTGTTTTTT. It codes for CASSESREMGKLFF.

The chain has TRBV12-3 or TRBV12-4 and TRBJ1-1; D is ambiguous. The V end was cut by 2 bases, the J end by 1 base, with 11 bases between. The CDR3 covers 15 residues. CDR3 residues: CASSLNPTENTEAFF. CDR3 nucleotides: TGTGCCAGCAGTTTAAATCCCACTGAGAACACTGAAGCTTTCTTT.

V usage is TRBV5-4 and J usage is TRBJ2-1; a weak D match, TRBD2 (6 bases). The CDR3 covers 13 residues. V lost 6 bases and J 5 bases, leaving 12 bases between the germline ends. CDR1 is SGHNT and CDR2 is YYREEE in the germline V gene (reference sequence). Written as DNA, the CDR3 is TGTGCCAGCATGTCGACGGGGGACAATGAGCAGTTCTTC. It specifies CASMSTGDNEQFF.

V is TRBV9 and J is TRBJ2-1, with D perhaps assigned TRBD1 or TRBD2 (5 bases each). The J call could be wrong; TRBJ2-7 is a better fit for the DNA end. The germline V gene has CDR1 SGDLS and CDR2 YYNGEE. The CDR3 totals 15 residues. CDR3 sequence (DNA): TGTGCCAGCAGCGTAGCGACGGGGACCTACAATGAGCAGTACTTC. This encodes CASSVATGTYNEQYF.

This clonotype occurred many times. The chain employs TRBV20-1 and TRBJ1-6, with TRBD1 as a possible D gene (6 bases). Trimming stripped 1 base from V and 0 bases from J, with 10 bases between. The CDR3 runs to 16 residues. Germline V gene sequence: CDR1 DFQATT, CDR2 SNEGSKA (reference sequence). CDR3 sequence reads: CSARGGGNSYNSPLHF. DNA of the CDR3: TGCAGTGCTAGAGGAGGGGGTAACTCCTATAATTCACCCCTCCACTTT.

This clonotype appeared once. V gene TRBV27 combines with J gene TRBJ2-3, with 15 bases matching TRBD2. The germline gives CDR1 MNHEY, CDR2 SMNVEV (reference sequence). V trimming: 7 bases; J trimming: 0 bases; junction bases outside the gene matches: 11. CDR3 length: 19 amino acids. The CDR3 DNA reads TGTGCCAGCACCGAGGGACTAGCGGGGGGCCCATCTAGCACAGATACGCAGTATTTT. Protein sequence: CASTEGLAGGPSSTDTQYF.

This CDR3 reads CASSPTRTGRGSPLHF. The CDR3 region has the DNA TGTGCCAGCAGTCCCACCCGGACAGGGAGGGGCTCACCCCTCCACTTT. The chain joins TRBV6-6 to TRBJ1-6; 8 positions agree with TRBD1. The CDR3 is made up of 16 amino acids. The V gene's germline CDR1 is MNHNY and CDR2 SVGAGI (reference sequence). V shed 5 bases and J 10 bases; nucleotides not matched to a gene: 13.